What follows describes a single TCR beta chain. It lacks a known antigen. No qualities accompany the bases; no much larger clone lies one base away. TCRbeta CDR3 regions were amplified from genomic DNA using the immunoSEQ Assay, a bias-controlled multiplex PCR. Turning to the authors' computational methods: Within the assay, amplification of reference gene primers was used to estimate how many nucleated cells each sample contained. To quantify the absolute abundance of each unique TCRbeta CDR3 rearrangement, sequence reads were collapsed and filtered. For each sample, productive Simpson clonality was calculated as the square root of Simpson's diversity index over productive rearrangements. Sourced from immuneACCESS, this table was stored by TCRdb with only in-frame sequences that have V and J called. A share of the clones is absent; for the studies checked, an unresolved V gene accounts for under half, and the remainder has no known explanation. For V, J and clone size, that table is used; D and trimming come from the DNA. The sample contains about 14,000 clones, around 83% of them found a single time. The biggest ten clones account for roughly 30% of the sample.

This sample stems from a study of blood T cell repertoires in COVID-19 (dated by TCRdb to the early 2020s). In the study overall: Samples from collaborators originated in the United States, Italy and Spain and spanned both the acute and convalescent phases of COVID-19. The prospective study material was composed of cDNA or gDNA derived from T cells, B-cell-depleted T cells, or PBMCs. The dataset comprised deeply sampled blood TCRbeta repertoires from subjects exposed to, actively infected with, or recovered from COVID-19. The repertoires were released in a freely available public database meant as a resource for research on the immune response to SARS-CoV-2. Sample metadata almost always included a de-identified subject ID, COVID-19 status, age in years and sex. The samples were drawn from the first 160 participants of the ongoing ImmuneRACE study and from more than 1,000 subjects provided by 6 global collaborators. Where available, HLA class I and class II types were obtained from metadata supplied by the sample provider rather than from assay-based typing. General findings and caveats noted by the study authors: The amount of clinical and demographic metadata varied by source and participant and was provided uncurated.

The collaborating institutions used their own protocols to collect whole blood in K2EDTA tubes. For TCRbeta analysis, collaborators shipped samples as frozen whole blood, isolated PBMCs, or DNA extracted from either of those sample types. In the germline V gene, CDR1 corresponds to SGHAT and CDR2 to FQNNGV. Trimming costs V 1 base and J 2 bases, and their ends lie 3 bases apart. The CDR3 spans 13 residues, from the cysteine through the phenylalanine. The kept DNA is CDR3 alone, 39 bases in frame from the first base. This TCR was sampled from a woman in her 50s with active or convalescent COVID-19. This sequence uses TRBV11-2 and TRBJ2-1; no D gene call is confident. Sequences were obtained from peripheral blood. The base sequence is TGTGCCAGCAGCTTAGCTACCTACAATGAGCAGTTCTTC. The encoded protein is CASSLATYNEQFF.